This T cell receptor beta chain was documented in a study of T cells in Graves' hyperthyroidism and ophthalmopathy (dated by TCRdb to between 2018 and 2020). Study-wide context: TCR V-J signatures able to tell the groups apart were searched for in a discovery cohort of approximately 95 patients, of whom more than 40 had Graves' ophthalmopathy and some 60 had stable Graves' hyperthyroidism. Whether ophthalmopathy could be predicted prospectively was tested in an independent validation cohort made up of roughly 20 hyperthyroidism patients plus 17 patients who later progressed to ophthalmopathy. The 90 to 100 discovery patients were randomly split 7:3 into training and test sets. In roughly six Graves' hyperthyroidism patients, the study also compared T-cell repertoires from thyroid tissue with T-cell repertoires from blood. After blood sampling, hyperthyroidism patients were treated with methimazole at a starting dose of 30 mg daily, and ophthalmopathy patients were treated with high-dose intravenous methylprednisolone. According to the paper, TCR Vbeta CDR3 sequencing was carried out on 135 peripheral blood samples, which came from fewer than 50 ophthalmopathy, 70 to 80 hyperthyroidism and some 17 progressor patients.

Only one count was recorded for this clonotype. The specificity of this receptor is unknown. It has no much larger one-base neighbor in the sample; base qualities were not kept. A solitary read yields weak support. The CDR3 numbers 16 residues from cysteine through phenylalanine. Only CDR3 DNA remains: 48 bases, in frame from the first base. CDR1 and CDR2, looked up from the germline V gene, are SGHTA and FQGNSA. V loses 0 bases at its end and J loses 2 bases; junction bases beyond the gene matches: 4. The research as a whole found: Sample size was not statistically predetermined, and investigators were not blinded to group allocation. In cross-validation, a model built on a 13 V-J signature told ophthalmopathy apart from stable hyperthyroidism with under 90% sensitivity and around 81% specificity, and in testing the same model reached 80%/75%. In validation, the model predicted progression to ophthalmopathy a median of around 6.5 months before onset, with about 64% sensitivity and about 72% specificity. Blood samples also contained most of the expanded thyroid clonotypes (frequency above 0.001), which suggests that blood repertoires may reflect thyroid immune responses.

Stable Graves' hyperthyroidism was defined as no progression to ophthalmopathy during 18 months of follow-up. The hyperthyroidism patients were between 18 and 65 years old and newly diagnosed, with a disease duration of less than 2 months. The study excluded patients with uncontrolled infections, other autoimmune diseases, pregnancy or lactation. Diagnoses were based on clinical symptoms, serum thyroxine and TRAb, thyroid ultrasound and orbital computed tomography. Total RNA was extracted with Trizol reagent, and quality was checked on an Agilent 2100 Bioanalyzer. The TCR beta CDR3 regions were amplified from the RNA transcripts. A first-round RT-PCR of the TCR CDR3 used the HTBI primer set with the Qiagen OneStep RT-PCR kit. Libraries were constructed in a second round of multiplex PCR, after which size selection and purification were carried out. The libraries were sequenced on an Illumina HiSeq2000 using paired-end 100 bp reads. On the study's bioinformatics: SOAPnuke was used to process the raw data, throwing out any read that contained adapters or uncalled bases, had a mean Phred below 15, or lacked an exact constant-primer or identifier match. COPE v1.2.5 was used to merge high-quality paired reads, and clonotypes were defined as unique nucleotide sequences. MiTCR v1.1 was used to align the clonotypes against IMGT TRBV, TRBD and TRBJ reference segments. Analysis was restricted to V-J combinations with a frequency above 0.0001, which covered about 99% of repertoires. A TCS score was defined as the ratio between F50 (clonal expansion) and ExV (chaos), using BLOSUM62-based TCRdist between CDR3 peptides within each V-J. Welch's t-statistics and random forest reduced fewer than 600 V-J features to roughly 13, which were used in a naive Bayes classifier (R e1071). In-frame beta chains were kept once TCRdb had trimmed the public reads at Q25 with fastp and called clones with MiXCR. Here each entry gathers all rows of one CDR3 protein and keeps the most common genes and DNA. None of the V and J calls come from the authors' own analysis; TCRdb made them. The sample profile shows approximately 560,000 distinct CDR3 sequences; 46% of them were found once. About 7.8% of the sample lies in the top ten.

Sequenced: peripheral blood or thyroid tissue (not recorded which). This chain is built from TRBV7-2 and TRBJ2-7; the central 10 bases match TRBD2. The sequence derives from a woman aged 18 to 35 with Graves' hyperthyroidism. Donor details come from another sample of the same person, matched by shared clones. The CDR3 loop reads CASSLATSGYTYEQYF. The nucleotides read TGTGCCAGCAGCTTAGCGACTAGCGGGTATACCTACGAGCAGTACTTC.